These 19 T cell receptor beta chains were sequenced from one sample in a study of post-analysis software for immune sequencing data. Study-wide results and caveats: Comparison of patients with controls showed roughly five TRBV segments more frequent in patients, TRBV5-6, TRBV5-1 and TRBV20-1 among them.

No antigen is known for these receptors. Sequencing libraries made from TCR beta cDNA carried unique molecular identifiers. Using its own MiXCR run on the PCR reads, TCRdb lists one record per CDR3 protein. The profile shows about 770,000 distinct CDR3 sequences, 46% of them singletons. The sample was blood. These receptors all stem from a girl between 10 and 17 years old with multiple sclerosis.

V and J are TRBV29-1 and TRBJ2-7, with TRBD2 matching over 9 bases. Germline V gene lookup returns CDR1 SQVTM and CDR2 ANQGSEA. V was clipped by 5 bases and J by 6 bases; unmatched bases: 17. This CDR3 spans 16 amino acids. The CDR3 bases are TGCAGCGTTTGGAATAGCGGGAGTCCCTTTGGGGGCGAGCAGTACTTC. It translates to CSVWNSGSPFGGEQYF.

The chain has TRBV11-3 and TRBJ2-5, with D unresolved. Trimming cost V 0 bases and J 4 bases, with 9 bases left between them. The length of the CDR3 is 14 residues. Germline V gene sequence: CDR1 SGHNT, CDR2 YENEEA. DNA for the CDR3: TGTGCCAGCAGCTTAGAGATCCGCGGAGAGACCCAGTACTTC. It specifies CASSLEIRGETQYF.

In its sample, this clonotype was seen once. CDR3 bases: TGCGCCAGCAGCCAAGAGACAGAATACTATGGCTACACCTTC. Protein product: CASSQETEYYGYTF. This sequence joins TRBV4-3 and TRBJ1-2; tentative D call: TRBD1 (5 bases). Germline V gene data show CDR1 as LGHNA and CDR2 as YSLEER. The CDR3 runs to 14 residues. V gave up 0 bases and J gave up 3 bases, with 8 bases separating them.

The chain recombines TRBV7-8 with TRBJ2-3, with 10 bases fitting TRBD2. In germline, CDR1 is SGHVS, CDR2 FQNEAQ. The junction had 7 bases not matched to a gene; V was cut back by 1 base and J by 6 bases. The CDR3 has 16 amino acids. CDR3 sequence reads: CASSLELAGGYDTQYF. CDR3 nucleotides: TGTGCCAGCAGCTTAGAGTTAGCGGGAGGATACGATACGCAGTATTTT.

The chain carries TRBV2 and TRBJ1-1; D might be TRBD1 (5 bases). The V end was cut by 8 bases, the J end by 8 bases, with 9 bases between. CDR1 is SNHLY and CDR2 is FYNNEI in the germline V gene. There are 10 residues in the CDR3. CDR3 in DNA: TGTGCCAGCGAATCAGGGGAAGCTTTCTTT. Translation gives CASESGEAFF.

The chain has TRBV27 and TRBJ1-1, with D perhaps matching TRBD1 (5 bases). CDR3 size: 14 residues. Germline CDR1 reads MNHEY; CDR2 reads SMNVEV (reference sequence). V was shortened by 4 bases and J by 4 bases, with 13 bases between the two germline ends. Here the CDR3 DNA reads TGTGCCAGCAGTTGGGGGGGTTCCGGCACTGAAGCTTTCTTT. It translates to CASSWGGSGTEAFF.

This clonotype was observed many times. The V and J genes are TRBV29-1 and TRBJ2-5; tentative D call: TRBD2 (5 bases). Germline V lookup: CDR1 SQVTM, CDR2 ANQGSEA. The CDR3 is 12 residues long. CDR3: CIIGAGEETQYF. The CDR3 coding sequence is TGCATTATTGGAGCCGGGGAGGAGACCCAGTACTTC.

The V and J genes are TRBV20-1 and TRBJ2-3, with D possibly TRBD2 on 7 matching bases. The CDR3 consists of 16 residues. Per germline, CDR1 DFQATT and CDR2 SNEGSKA (reference sequence). Trimming removed 0 bases at V and 6 bases at J, with 19 bases between. CDR3 coding DNA: TGCAGTGCTAGAGATAAGCAGCGGGAAGGGGGTGATACGCAGTATTTT. Protein: CSARDKQREGGDTQYF.

CDR3 nucleotides: TGTGCCAGCAGCCAAGGGACAGGGTACGGAAACACCATATATTTT. This gives the protein CASSQGTGYGNTIYF. This sequence joins TRBV14 and TRBJ1-3; 8 bases fit TRBD1. Trimming took 1 base from V and 4 from J; bases not matched to a gene: 3. CDR1 is SGHDN and CDR2 is FVKESK in the germline V gene. The CDR3 covers 15 residues.

The chain links TRBV5-1 to TRBJ2-7; the match to TRBD1 covers 8 bases. Germline V gives CDR1 SGHRS, CDR2 YFSETQ. The CDR3 totals 15 residues. The trim removed 3 bases at V and 2 bases at J, leaving 7 bases unmatched. The CDR3, as DNA: TGCGCCAGCAGCTCGACAGGGGCATTTACCTACGAGCAGTACTTC. Translation gives CASSSTGAFTYEQYF.

This clonotype was seen a few times. The rearrangement joins TRBV11-1 to TRBJ2-7, with D unresolved. The germline V gene has CDR1 SGHAT and CDR2 FQDESV (reference sequence). V was trimmed by 3 bases and J by 2 bases, leaving 14 bases between them. CDR3 length: 15 residues. CDR3: CASSFRAEQTYEQYF. CDR3 bases: TGTGCCAGCAGCTTTCGGGCGGAGCAAACCTACGAGCAGTACTTC.

To note about this clonotype: The germline gene is not matched at one end of the junction; a read error may be the cause. This chain uses TRBV7-9 with TRBJ1-5; possibly TRBD1 for D (5 bases). CDR3 length equals 14 residues. Germline V CDR1 and CDR2: SEHNR, FQNEAQ (reference sequence). The chain's CDR3 is CAGSREGSNQPQHF. CDR3 sequence (DNA): TGTGCCGGCAGCAGGGAGGGCAGCAATCAGCCCCAGCATTTT.

This chain connects TRBV28 to TRBJ1-6, with a tentative D call TRBD1 (5 bases). Germline CDR1 and CDR2: MDHEN and SYDVKM. This CDR3 is 14 amino acids long. V lost 1 base, J lost 10 bases, and 11 bases lay in between. CDR3 coding DNA: TGTGCCAGCAGTTTATCTGGACAAGGGTCACCCCTCCACTTT. Translating gives CASSLSGQGSPLHF. Variable domain in full (rest from reference TRBV28 and TRBJ1-6): DVKVTQSSRYLVKRTGEKVFLECVQDMDHENMFWYRQDPGLGLRLIYFSYDVKMKEKGDIPEGYSVSREKKERFSLILESASTNQTSMYLCASSLSGQGSPLHFGNGTRLTVT.

A few counts support this clonotype. The gene calls are TRBV12-3 or TRBV12-4 and TRBJ1-2; D gene uncertain. This CDR3 is built from 12 residues. The V end lost 5 bases, the J end lost 4 bases, and 8 bases lay between the germline ends. CDR3 in amino acids: CASSPGRYGYTF. DNA for the CDR3: TGTGCCAGCAGTCCCGGTCGCTATGGCTACACCTTC.

This clonotype was picked up many times. This chain joins TRBV7-2 and TRBJ2-4; D perhaps matches TRBD1 (5 bases). The germline CDR1 and CDR2 sequences are SGHTA and FQGNSA. The CDR3 spans 14 residues. Deletions cut 7 bases from V and 2 bases from J, with 12 bases between. The CDR3 nucleotides read TGTGCCAGCACCCCACAGGCTTCCAAAAACATTCAGTACTTC. It yields the protein CASTPQASKNIQYF.

This clonotype was seen a handful of times. J is TRBJ2-7 and V is TRBV7-2; weak D call: TRBD1 (6 bases). The CDR3 extends over 14 amino acids. V lost 7 bases, J lost 3 bases, and 16 bases lay in between. Germline loops: CDR1 SGHTA, CDR2 FQGNSA. Here the CDR3 reads CASTHPWDNYEQYF. The DNA of the CDR3 is TGTGCCAGCACCCACCCCTGGGACAACTACGAGCAGTACTTC.

This clonotype has only a few counts. V usage is TRBV7-9 and J usage is TRBJ1-5, with D possibly matching TRBD1 (5 bases). Germline V gives CDR1 SEHNR, CDR2 FQNEAQ (reference sequence). The V gene lost 2 bases and the J gene lost 4 bases, with 6 bases spanning the gap. The CDR3 runs 13 residues. The CDR3 DNA reads TGTGCCAGCAGCTTATCAGGGAATCAGCCCCAGCATTTT. Translation: CASSLSGNQPQHF.

The gene calls are TRBV7-9 and TRBJ2-5; the D is unclear. CDR1 is SEHNR and CDR2 is FQNEAQ in the germline V gene (reference sequence). V lost 4 bases and J 5 bases, leaving 17 bases between the germline ends. The CDR3 sequence is 15 residues long. CDR3 DNA sequence: TGTGCCAGCAGCTCACCCGTTATGTCCGTCGAGACCCAGTACTTC. Its protein product is CASSSPVMSVETQYF.

V gene TRBV3-1 combines with J gene TRBJ1-1, with no clear D. The CDR3 has 19 residues. Trimming took 8 bases from V and 1 from J, leaving 29 bases between them. Germline loops: CDR1 LGHDT, CDR2 YNNKEL (reference sequence). The CDR3 protein is CASYPRRLAGEDKNTEAFF. The DNA of the CDR3 is TGTGCCAGCTACCCACGACGCTTGGCTGGGGAGGATAAGAACACTGAAGCTTTCTTT.